This T cell receptor beta chain was obtained from a study of response to subunit inactivated influenza vaccine. Study-level points and caveats: It was the authors' suggestion that each seasonal influenza vaccination recruits few new T cells.

This CDR3 is built from 15 residues. Germline V gene sequence: CDR1 SGHRS, CDR2 YFSETQ. Losses at the gene ends were 4 bases for V and 4 bases for J; bases not matched to a gene: 8. On this clonotype: Its antigen is unknown.

MiXCR, run by TCRdb on the RT-PCR reads, gives a single entry per CDR3 protein. Of 500,000 to 600,000 distinct CDR3 sequences detected, 10% to 15% appear once; the ten largest clones hold 9.5% to 13%. The rearrangement links TRBV5-1 to TRBJ2-5; 9 nucleotides match TRBD1. The source was PBMCs from blood, collected on the day of vaccination. The TCR originated in a man aged 45-65 years who received an inactivated influenza vaccine. CDR3 DNA sequence: TGCGCCAGCAGCGAAAGTGGGGGACAGGGAGAGACCCAGTACTTC. Its protein product is CASSESGGQGETQYF.